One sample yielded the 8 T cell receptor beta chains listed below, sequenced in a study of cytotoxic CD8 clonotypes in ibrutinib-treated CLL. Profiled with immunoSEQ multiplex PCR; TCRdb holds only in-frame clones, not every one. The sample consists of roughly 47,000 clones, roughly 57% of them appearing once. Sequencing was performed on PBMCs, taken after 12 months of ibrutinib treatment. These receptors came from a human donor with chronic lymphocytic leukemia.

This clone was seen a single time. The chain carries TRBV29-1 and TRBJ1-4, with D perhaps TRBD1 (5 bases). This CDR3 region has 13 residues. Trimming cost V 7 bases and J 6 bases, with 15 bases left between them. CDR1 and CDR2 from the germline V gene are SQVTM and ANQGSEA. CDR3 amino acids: CSAGTAADEKLFF. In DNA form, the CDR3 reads TGCAGCGCGGGGACCGCAGCAGATGAAAAACTGTTTTTT.

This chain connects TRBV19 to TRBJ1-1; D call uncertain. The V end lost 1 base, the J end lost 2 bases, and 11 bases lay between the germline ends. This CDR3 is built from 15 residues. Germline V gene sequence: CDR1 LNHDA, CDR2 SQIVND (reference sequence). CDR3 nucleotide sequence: TGTGCCAGTAGTATAGGGACTGCCTATAACACTGAAGCTTTCTTT. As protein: CASSIGTAYNTEAFF.

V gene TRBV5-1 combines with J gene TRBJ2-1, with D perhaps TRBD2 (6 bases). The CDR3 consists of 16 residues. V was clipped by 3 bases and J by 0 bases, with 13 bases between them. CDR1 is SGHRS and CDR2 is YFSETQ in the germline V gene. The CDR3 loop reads CASSSGGSGSYNEQFF. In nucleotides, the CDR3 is TGCGCCAGCAGCTCTGGGGGGTCTGGCTCCTACAATGAGCAGTTCTTC. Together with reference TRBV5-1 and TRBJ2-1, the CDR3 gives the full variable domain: KAGVTQTPRYLIKTRGQQVTLSCSPISGHRSVSWYQQTPGQGLQFLFEYFSETQRNKGNFPGRFSGRQFSNSRSEMNVSTLELGDSALYLCASSSGGSGSYNEQFFGPGTRLTVL.

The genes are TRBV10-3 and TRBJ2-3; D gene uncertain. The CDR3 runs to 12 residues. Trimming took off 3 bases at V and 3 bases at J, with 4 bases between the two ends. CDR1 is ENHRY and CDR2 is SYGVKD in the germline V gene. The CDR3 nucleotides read TGTGCCATCAGTGAAGTGACAGATACGCAGTATTTT. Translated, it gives CAISEVTDTQYF.

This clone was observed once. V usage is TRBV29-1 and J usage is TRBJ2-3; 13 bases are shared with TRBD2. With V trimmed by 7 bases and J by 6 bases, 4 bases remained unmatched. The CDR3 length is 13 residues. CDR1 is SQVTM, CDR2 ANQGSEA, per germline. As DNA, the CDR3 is TGCAGCGCCCGGACTAGCGGGGGCGATACGCAGTATTTT. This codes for CSARTSGGDTQYF.

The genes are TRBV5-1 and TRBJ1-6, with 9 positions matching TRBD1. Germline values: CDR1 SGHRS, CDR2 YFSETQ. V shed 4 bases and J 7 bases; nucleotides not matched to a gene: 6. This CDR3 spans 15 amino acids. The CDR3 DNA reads TGCGCCAGCAGCGCACAGACAGGGGGAAATTCACCCCTCCACTTT. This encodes CASSAQTGGNSPLHF.

The CDR3: CASSLGTSREQFF. The CDR3 DNA sequence: TGTGCCAGCAGCCTCGGGACTAGCAGAGAGCAGTTCTTC. This chain connects TRBV9 to TRBJ2-1; 9 bases align to TRBD2. Germline V CDR1 and CDR2: SGDLS, YYNGEE. The V and J ends lost 4 bases and 10 bases, in that order; junction bases with no gene match: 6. The CDR3 runs 13 residues. The whole variable domain, filled in from reference TRBV9 and TRBJ2-1, reads DSGVTQTPKHLITATGQRVTLRCSPRSGDLSVYWYQQSLDQGLQFLIQYYNGEERAKGNILERFSAQQFPDLHSELNLSSLELGDSALYFCASSLGTSREQFFGPGTRLTVL.

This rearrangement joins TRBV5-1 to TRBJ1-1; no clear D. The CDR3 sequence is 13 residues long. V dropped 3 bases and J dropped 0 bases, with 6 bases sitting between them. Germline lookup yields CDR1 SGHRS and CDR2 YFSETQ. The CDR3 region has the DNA TGCGCCAGCAGCTCGGACGTGAACACTGAAGCTTTCTTT. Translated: CASSSDVNTEAFF.